This record looks at one TCR beta chain sequence and its context. Its matching antigen is unknown. Generated by immunoSEQ multiplex PCR, the TCRdb table keeps only in-frame clones and is missing some. The profile shows under 85,000 clones, 60% to 80% of them singletons. These data originate in a study of OX40 agonist ivuxolimab in advanced cancers. Looking at the study overall: Patients in dose escalation had liver, melanoma, kidney or head and neck cancers. Checkpoint inhibitors had been given previously to under 50% of patients.

Notes on the study in general: Expanded peripheral T cells had an undetermined antigen specificity.

Sequences were derived from CD4+ or CD8+ T cells sorted from blood, sampled in a trial of the OX40 agonist ivuxolimab. The TCR sequence derives from an adult with an advanced solid tumor such as melanoma, head and neck, liver or kidney cancer.

The CDR3 here is CASSLGRLAGDTDTQYF. The CDR3 bases are TGTGCCAGCAGCTTAGGTCGACTAGCGGGAGACACAGATACGCAGTATTTT. The V gene is TRBV7-3, the J gene TRBJ2-3; 12 positions agree with TRBD2. This CDR3 spans 17 amino acids. With V trimmed by 2 bases and J by 2 bases, 5 bases remained unmatched. CDR1 SGHTA and CDR2 FQGTGA come from the germline V gene.